This T cell receptor (beta chain) derives from a study of blood T cell repertoires in COVID-19. Across the study: Samples came from the United States, Italy and Spain, spanning acute and convalescent COVID-19.

Measured with immunoSEQ multiplex PCR; TCRdb has only the in-frame clones, and not every one. Of about 150,000 clones in the sample, approximately 88% were seen once. Material for sequencing was PBMCs or T cells enriched from blood (not recorded which). The TCR originated in a woman aged 25 to 39 with acute COVID-19.

The CDR3 sequence is CASKRQGRNTGELFF. The CDR3 nucleotides read TGTGCCAGTAAAAGACAGGGGAGGAACACCGGGGAGCTGTTTTTT. The V call is TRBV25-1, the J call TRBJ2-2, with 8 bases identical to TRBD1. The CDR3 has 15 amino acids. Germline trimming cut 9 bases from V and 1 base from J; bases unmatched to any gene: 7. Germline V gives CDR1 MGHDK, CDR2 SYGVNS.